This T cell receptor (beta chain) came from a study of T cells in Graves' hyperthyroidism and ophthalmopathy. Regarding the study as a whole: Stable hyperthyroidism was separated from ophthalmopathy by a model based on 13 V-J features.

From RNA transcripts, TCR beta CDR3 regions were amplified. HTBI primers were used for first-round RT-PCR of the TCR CDR3. MiXCR, run by TCRdb on the multiplex PCR reads, gives a single entry per CDR3 protein. The sample includes around 300,000 distinct CDR3 sequences, roughly 19% of them seen just once. This clonotype was counted between two and nine times. Its antigen is not identified. Trimming stripped 7 bases from V and 2 bases from J, with 15 bases between. The CDR3 totals 14 residues. The germline gives CDR1 MNHNS, CDR2 SASEGT. Input material: blood. V usage is TRBV6-1 and J usage is TRBJ2-7; D ambiguous. This sequence was found in a man aged 50-60 years with Graves' ophthalmopathy. CDR3 sequence (DNA): TGTGCCAGCACGGGTGGCAGTGACCCCTACGAGCAGTACTTC. This translates into CASTGGSDPYEQYF.